The 8 T cell receptor beta chains in this list originate from one sample, sequenced in a study of blood T cell repertoires in COVID-19. This table comes from immunoSEQ multiplex PCR, and its TCRdb copy is limited to in-frame clones, with some not included. The sample includes 90,000 to 100,000 clones, just under 90% of them seen just once. Sample: peripheral blood. These receptors were taken from a human donor in a cohort sampled during active COVID-19.

Remarks on this clone: The germline gene is not matched at one end of the junction; a read error may be the cause. V and J are TRBV7-7 and TRBJ1-3; 11 bases agree with TRBD1. This CDR3 has 15 amino acids. Germline loops: CDR1 SSHAT, CDR2 FNYEAQ (reference sequence). The DNA for the CDR3 is TGTGCTAGCAGCCTCGGACAGGGGGCGGGAAACACCATATATTTT. It yields the protein CASSLGQGAGNTIYF.

This rearrangement joins TRBV7-2 to TRBJ2-2; 7 bases align to TRBD2. The CDR3 extends over 13 amino acids. The V gene's germline CDR1 is SGHTA and CDR2 FQGNSA. V trimming: 4 bases; J trimming: 5 bases; junction bases outside the gene matches: 1. The CDR3 coding sequence is TGTGCCAGCAGCTGGCGGGAGACCGGGGAGCTGTTTTTT. This translates into CASSWRETGELFF.

This clone has just one count. The chain carries TRBV6-5 and TRBJ2-3; D uncertain. The V gene's germline CDR1 is MNHEY and CDR2 SVGAGI. The CDR3 spans 15 residues. Trimming removed 2 bases at V and 1 base at J, with 10 bases between. The CDR3 DNA follows: TGTGCCAGCAGTTACATTATCTCGGGCACAGATACGCAGTATTTT. This gives the protein CASSYIISGTDTQYF.

The chain carries TRBV5-1 and TRBJ2-5; 8 nucleotides line up with TRBD1. After removal of 5 bases from V and 5 bases from J, the junction contained 17 bases not matched to a gene. Germline lookup yields CDR1 SGHRS and CDR2 YFSETQ. CDR3 length: 17 residues. The DNA of the CDR3 is TGCGCCAGCAGTACTAGCCCCGGGACAGGTGGGGGGGAGACCCAGTACTTC. As protein: CASSTSPGTGGGETQYF.

The table lists this clone with a count of one. V and J are TRBV7-9 and TRBJ2-7; 15 bases are shared with TRBD2. Trimming removed 5 bases from V and 6 bases from J; junction bases left unmatched: 8. The CDR3 contains 16 residues. Germline-derived CDR1 and CDR2 are SEHNR and FQNEAQ (reference sequence). CDR3 region: CASSLTGLAGGIEQYF. CDR3 in DNA: TGTGCCAGCAGCCTCACGGGACTAGCGGGAGGAATCGAGCAGTACTTC. The full variable domain, completed using reference TRBV7-9 and TRBJ2-7, is DTGVSQNPRHKITKRGQNVTFRCDPISEHNRLYWYRQTLGQGPEFLTYFQNEAQLEKSRLLSDRFSAERPKGSFSTLEIQRTEQGDSAMYLCASSLTGLAGGIEQYFGPGTRLTVT.

The V and J genes are TRBV13 and TRBJ1-2, with a possible D match to TRBD1 (5 bases). The CDR3 has 14 amino acids. Between the trimmed V and J ends, which lost 0 bases and 7 bases, there was a span of 12 bases. Germline V CDR1 and CDR2: PRHDT, FYEKMQ (reference sequence). The CDR3 sequence is CASSLGGGGSGYTF. For the CDR3, the DNA is TGTGCCAGCAGCTTAGGCGGGGGGGGGAGTGGCTACACCTTC. The full variable domain, its missing parts supplied by reference TRBV13 and TRBJ1-2, is AAGVIQSPRHLIKEKRETATLKCYPIPRHDTVYWYQQGPGQDPQFLISFYEKMQSDKGSIPDRFSAQQFSDYHSELNMSSLELGDSALYFCASSLGGGGSGYTFGSGTRLTVV.

CDR3 in DNA: TGTGCCAGCAGTCCCGGGTCTTATCGGAATCAGCCCCAGCATTTT. Translating it yields CASSPGSYRNQPQHF. J is TRBJ1-5 and V is TRBV6-5; D is ambiguous. Germline assignment: CDR1 MNHEY and CDR2 SVGAGI. The germline V and J ends were trimmed by 5 bases and 4 bases, with 15 bases remaining between them. This CDR3 comprises 15 residues.

The chain recombines TRBV7-9 with TRBJ2-5, with D possibly TRBD1 on 6 matching bases. Germline CDR1 reads SEHNR; CDR2 reads FQNEAQ (reference sequence). Deletions cut 4 bases from V and 5 bases from J, with 26 bases between. The CDR3 runs 18 residues. CDR3 nucleotide sequence: TGTGCCAGCAGCTCACTAACCCACCCGACCCTTCAGGGGGAGACCCAGTACTTC. Protein sequence: CASSSLTHPTLQGETQYF.